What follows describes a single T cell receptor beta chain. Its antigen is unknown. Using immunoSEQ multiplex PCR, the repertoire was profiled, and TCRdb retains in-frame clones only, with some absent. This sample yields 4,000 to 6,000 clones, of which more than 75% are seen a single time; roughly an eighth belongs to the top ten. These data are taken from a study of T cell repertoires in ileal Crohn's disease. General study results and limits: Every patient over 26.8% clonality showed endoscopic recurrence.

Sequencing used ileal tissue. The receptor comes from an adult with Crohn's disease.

The CDR3 DNA reads TGTGCCAGCAGTCGGGACAGGGGTTCGAAAGGCTACACCTTC. Its protein is CASSRDRGSKGYTF. The chain has TRBV6-5 and TRBJ1-2, with 10 bases that match TRBD1. Per the germline V gene, CDR1 is MNHEY and CDR2 is SVGAGI. The CDR3 runs 14 residues. Trimming took 5 bases from V and 8 from J; bases not matched to a gene: 8.